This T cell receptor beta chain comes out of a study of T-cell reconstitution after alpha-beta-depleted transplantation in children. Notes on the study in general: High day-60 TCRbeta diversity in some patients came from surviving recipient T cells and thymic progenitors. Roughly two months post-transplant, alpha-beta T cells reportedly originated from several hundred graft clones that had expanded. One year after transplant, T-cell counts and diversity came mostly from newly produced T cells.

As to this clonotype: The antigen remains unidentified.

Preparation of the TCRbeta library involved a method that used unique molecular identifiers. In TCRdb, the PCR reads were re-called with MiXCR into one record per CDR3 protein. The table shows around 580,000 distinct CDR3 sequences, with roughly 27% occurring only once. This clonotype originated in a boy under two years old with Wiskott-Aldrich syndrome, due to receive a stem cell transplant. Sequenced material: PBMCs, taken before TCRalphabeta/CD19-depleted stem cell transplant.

The CDR3 loop reads CASSFTSGYEQYF. The CDR3 DNA reads TGCGCCAGCAGCTTCACTAGCGGCTACGAGCAGTACTTC. This chain connects TRBV5-1 to TRBJ2-7; TRBD2 matches 8 bases. V lost 2 bases, J lost 3 bases, and 1 base stayed unmatched. CDR1 and CDR2 from the germline V gene are SGHRS and YFSETQ. The CDR3 spans 13 residues.